This T cell receptor (beta chain) was sequenced in a study of blood T cell repertoires in COVID-19. Study context: Donors in the United States, Italy and Spain gave samples during acute or convalescent COVID-19. PBMCs, B-cell-depleted T cells, or T cells were the source of the cDNA or gDNA that made up the material.

Original methodology: Cell counts per sample came from amplifying reference gene primers. Assay used: immunoSEQ multiplex PCR; TCRdb lists only in-frame clones, some missing. The V and J calls and clone size come from that table; D and trimming were worked out from the DNA. Among approximately 150,000 clones listed, around 81% were seen once. V lost 5 bases to trimming and J lost 3 bases; unmatched junction nucleotides: 3. Germline CDR1 and CDR2: MNHEY and SVGAGI. This CDR3 is 15 amino acids long. The source material was peripheral blood. The chain uses TRBV6-5 and TRBJ2-6; 8 bases map to TRBD1. The sequence was obtained from a woman aged 45-65 years with acute or convalescent COVID-19. CDR3 DNA: TGTGCCAGCAGTCCCAGGGGGCTTGGGGCCAACGTCCTGACTTTC. This encodes CASSPRGLGANVLTF.